These 5 T cell receptor beta chains originate from one sample sequenced in a study of blood T cell repertoires in COVID-19. Assay: immunoSEQ multiplex PCR; the TCRdb copy retains only in-frame clones and omits some. This table holds a few hundred thousand clones, roughly 90% found once. Sequenced input: peripheral blood. These receptors were taken from a woman in her twenties or thirties with COVID-19, enrolled during active disease.

In its sample, this clone was seen once. J is TRBJ2-1 and V is TRBV6-6; 8 bases align to TRBD2. Unmatched junction bases numbered 7, after V lost 4 bases and J lost 5 bases. CDR1 MNHNY and CDR2 SVGAGI come from the germline V gene (reference sequence). The CDR3 runs 15 residues. CDR3 DNA: TGTGCCAGCAGTTTACGGGAGGGCCACGACAATGAGCAGTTCTTC. Its translation is CASSLREGHDNEQFF.

The chain is built from TRBV6-5 and TRBJ2-2; TRBD1 matches at 11 bases. CDR1 and CDR2 from the germline V gene are MNHEY and SVGAGI. Unmatched junction bases numbered 3, after V lost 5 bases and J lost 7 bases. The CDR3 runs to 14 residues. The CDR3 DNA reads as TGTGCCAGCAGTAGGACAGGGGGCCACGGGGAGCTGTTTTTT. This encodes CASSRTGGHGELFF.

The rearrangement uses TRBV18 and TRBJ2-7, with TRBD2 matching 8 bases. Germline values: CDR1 KGHSH, CDR2 LQKENI. This CDR3 has 14 residues. Germline trimming cut 6 bases from V and 2 bases from J; bases unmatched to any gene: 6. The CDR3 loop is CASSPGGVPYEQYV. CDR3 nucleotides: TGTGCCAGCTCGCCCGGGGGGGTTCCCTACGAGCAGTACGTC.

The chain carries TRBV7-9 and TRBJ2-7; no clear D gene. The length of the CDR3 is 14 residues. V lost 1 base and J 5 bases, leaving 12 bases between the germline ends. Germline CDR1 reads SEHNR; CDR2 reads FQNEAQ (reference sequence). Here the CDR3 DNA reads TGTGCCAGCAGCTTAGGATTGGGCGAAAACGAGCAGTACTTC. This translates into CASSLGLGENEQYF. Complete variable domain (other parts from reference TRBV7-9 and TRBJ2-7): DTGVSQNPRHKITKRGQNVTFRCDPISEHNRLYWYRQTLGQGPEFLTYFQNEAQLEKSRLLSDRFSAERPKGSFSTLEIQRTEQGDSAMYLCASSLGLGENEQYFGPGTRLTVT.

The V and J genes are TRBV5-1 and TRBJ2-2; 9 nucleotides match TRBD1. CDR3 length: 14 amino acids. V lost 3 bases, J lost 7 bases, and 4 bases stayed unmatched. Germline V CDR1 and CDR2: SGHRS, YFSETQ. CDR3 protein: CASSWDRDGGELFF. CDR3 DNA: TGCGCCAGCAGCTGGGACAGGGACGGCGGGGAGCTGTTTTTT.